The TCR beta chain under discussion was sequenced for a study of blood T cell repertoires in COVID-19. Study information: COVID-19 samples from acute and convalescent phases originated in the United States, Italy and Spain. PBMCs, B-cell-depleted T cells, or T cells provided the cDNA or gDNA that made up the material.

Trimming removed 7 bases from V and 8 bases from J, with 23 bases in between. CDR3 length: 15 residues. In germline, CDR1 is MNHEY, CDR2 SVGAGI. This clone has just a few counts. Per the study methods: Cell counts per sample came from amplifying reference gene primers. Here immunoSEQ multiplex PCR was the method, and the copy in TCRdb shows in-frame clones only, minus some. Clonal size and the V and J genes are those of that table, whereas D and trimming came from the DNA. The sample has over 15,000 clones, approximately 86% seen once. The receptor was isolated from a man between 70 and 80 years old with acute or convalescent COVID-19. Sequencing was done on a sample of peripheral blood. The chain combines TRBV6-5 with TRBJ1-2; TRBD1 is a possible D gene (6 bases). The CDR3 region is CASTSRWGGAGGYTF. The CDR3, as DNA: TGTGCCAGCACCTCTAGGTGGGGGGGCGCGGGCGGCTACACCTTC.